This T cell receptor beta chain appears in the sequencing data of a study of shared clonotypes between healthy human individuals. Study in general: A couple of women and a few men aged 18 to 49 made up the donors. Broader study findings: Relative to clonotypes present in all four donors, those not shared had lower generation probabilities. Clonotype sharing among donors was thought likely to change with sequencing depth.

All donors were healthy HIV-negative adults lacking recent acute infections or vaccinations. Ten or more counts support this clone. Its antigen is currently unknown. The same CDR3 is also encoded by other DNA sequences in this sample. The data were produced by immunoSEQ multiplex PCR, yet TCRdb's version contains in-frame clones alone and is incomplete. The sample carries about 1.1 million clones, around 78% recorded once. The CDR3 is 14 amino acids. The trim removed 5 bases at V and 5 bases at J, leaving 3 bases unmatched. Germline V gene sequence: CDR1 MGHDK, CDR2 SYGVNS. The sample comprised memory CD4+ T cells from PBMCs. Subset: CD45RA-negative fraction. This clonotype was sampled from a man younger than 35 in good health. Some clones in this sample may be carry-over from other donors' samples. The chain is built from TRBV25-1 and TRBJ2-1; 10 nucleotides line up with TRBD2. CDR3 nucleotides: TGTGCCAGCAGTTCACTAGCGGGACACAATGAGCAGTTCTTC. Translated: CASSSLAGHNEQFF.